Shown below are 8 T cell receptor beta chains from a single sample sequenced in a study of blood T cell repertoires in COVID-19. The table came from immunoSEQ multiplex PCR; TCRdb's copy has only in-frame clones and leaves some out. The data show hundreds of thousands of clones, 84% seen once. Sequenced input: peripheral blood. The source is a man between 25 and 39 years old with active or convalescent COVID-19.

The rearrangement uses TRBV4-1 and TRBJ2-6, with 7 bases matching TRBD1. V shed 1 base and J 4 bases; nucleotides not matched to a gene: 10. Germline V gene lookup returns CDR1 MGHRA and CDR2 YSYEKL. The CDR3 covers 18 residues. CDR3: CASSQAIAGTVGANVLTF. The CDR3 DNA is TGCGCCAGCAGCCAAGCCATTGCCGGGACAGTGGGGGCCAACGTCCTGACTTTC.

This chain joins TRBV4-2 and TRBJ2-7; 7 bases agree with TRBD2. The CDR3 totals 13 residues. Trimming took 4 bases from V and 3 from J; bases not matched to a gene: 3. Germline assignment: CDR1 LGHNA and CDR2 YNFKEQ. This CDR3 is CASSPSGRYEQYF. CDR3 coding DNA: TGTGCCAGCAGCCCTAGCGGCCGCTACGAGCAGTACTTC.

This chain connects TRBV6-2 or TRBV6-3 to TRBJ1-4; 7 nucleotides match TRBD1. The CDR3 runs to 15 residues. The germline CDR1 and CDR2 sequences are MNHEY and SVGEGT. Trimming at V came to 4 bases and at J to 6 bases, leaving 8 bases not matched to a gene. CDR3 coding DNA: TGTGCCAGCAGTTCCATTGACAGGGAGGATGAAAAACTGTTTTTT. Amino acid sequence: CASSSIDREDEKLFF.

V usage is TRBV28 and J usage is TRBJ1-5; the D gene is possibly TRBD1 (5 bases). V shed 5 bases and J shed 3 bases, with 11 bases lying between them. Germline CDR1 is MDHEN and CDR2 is SYDVKM. This CDR3 has 14 amino acids. CDR3 region: CASSTTGVNQPQHF. The CDR3 nucleotides read TGTGCCAGCAGTACAACAGGAGTCAATCAGCCCCAGCATTTT. Full variable domain (remainder filled in from reference TRBV28 and TRBJ1-5): DVKVTQSSRYLVKRTGEKVFLECVQDMDHENMFWYRQDPGLGLRLIYFSYDVKMKEKGDIPEGYSVSREKKERFSLILESASTNQTSMYLCASSTTGVNQPQHFGDGTRLSIL.

V usage is TRBV27 and J usage is TRBJ2-2; 8 bases are a match to TRBD1. The junction had 7 bases not matched to a gene; V was cut back by 6 bases and J by 4 bases. CDR1 and CDR2 from the germline V gene are MNHEY and SMNVEV (reference sequence). The CDR3 is 15 residues long. CDR3 sequence: CASREQGVVTGELFF. CDR3 coding DNA: TGTGCCAGCAGAGAACAGGGGGTGGTCACCGGGGAGCTGTTTTTT.

This clone was recorded once. The chain carries TRBV19 and TRBJ1-2; 7 positions match TRBD1. The CDR3 is 13 amino acids. CDR1 LNHDA and CDR2 SQIVND come from the germline V gene (reference sequence). V was clipped by 10 bases and J by 3 bases; unmatched bases: 8. CDR3 DNA: TGTGCCACCACAAAGGGGGCTCACTATGGCTACACCTTC. It specifies CATTKGAHYGYTF. The entire variable domain, with the rest obtained from reference TRBV19 and TRBJ1-2, is as follows: DGGITQSPKYLFRKEGQNVTLSCEQNLNHDAMYWYRQDPGQGLRLIYYSQIVNDFQKGDIAEGYSVSREKKESFPLTVTSAQKNPTAFYLCATTKGAHYGYTFGSGTRLTVV.

The chain combines TRBV7-8 with TRBJ2-3; weak D call: TRBD1 (6 bases). Trimming took 5 bases from V and 0 from J, leaving 24 bases between them. CDR1 and CDR2 from the germline V gene are SGHVS and FQNEAQ. CDR3 length: 19 amino acids. CDR3 sequence: CASSLSAGRGSWSTDTQYF. The CDR3, as DNA: TGTGCCAGCAGCCTCTCGGCAGGTAGGGGGAGTTGGAGCACAGATACGCAGTATTTT.

J is TRBJ2-3 and V is TRBV9; 8 nucleotides line up with TRBD2. J lost 1 base, V lost 3 bases, and 4 bases had no gene match. Germline CDR1 is SGDLS and CDR2 is YYNGEE. This CDR3 is built from 15 residues. CDR3 sequence (DNA): TGTGCCAGCAGCGAGGGACTAGGTGGCACAGATACGCAGTATTTT. This encodes CASSEGLGGTDTQYF.